This T cell receptor (beta chain) is drawn from a study of blood T cell repertoires in COVID-19. Study summary: Acute and convalescent COVID-19 specimens originated in the United States, Italy and Spain. From T cells, B-cell-depleted T cells, or PBMCs came the material, which was cDNA or gDNA.

Authors' methods: Estimation of nucleated cell counts relied on the amplification of reference gene primers. Libraries were prepared by immunoSEQ multiplex PCR; TCRdb keeps only in-frame clonotypes and omits some of them. Clone size and V and J calls were adopted from that table, with D and trimming inferred from the DNA. The data contain 200,000 to 250,000 clones, 80% of them singletons. Looked up from germline, CDR1 is MNHEY and CDR2 is SVGAGI. With 8 bases removed from V and 0 bases from J, the gap between germline ends came to 4 bases. This CDR3 is built from 11 residues. There are a few counts of this clone.

This TCR was sampled from a human donor in a cohort sampled during active COVID-19. V usage is TRBV6-5 and J usage is TRBJ1-1; D remains unclear. The sample comprised peripheral blood. The DNA of the CDR3 is TGTGCCAGCCGGTTGAACACTGAAGCTTTCTTT. This encodes CASRLNTEAFF.